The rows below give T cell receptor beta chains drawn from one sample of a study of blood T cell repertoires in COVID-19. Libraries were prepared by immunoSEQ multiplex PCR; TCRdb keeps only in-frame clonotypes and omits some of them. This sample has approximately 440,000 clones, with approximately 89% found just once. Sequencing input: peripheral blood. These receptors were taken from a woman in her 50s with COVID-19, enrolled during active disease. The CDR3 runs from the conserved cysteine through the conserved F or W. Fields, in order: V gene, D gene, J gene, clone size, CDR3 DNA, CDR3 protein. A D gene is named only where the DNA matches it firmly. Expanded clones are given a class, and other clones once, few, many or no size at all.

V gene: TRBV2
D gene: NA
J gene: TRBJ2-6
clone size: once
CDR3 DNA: TGTGCCAGCAGTGCGAGGGGGTCGTATGGGGCCAACGTCCTGACTTTC
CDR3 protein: CASSARGSYGANVLTF

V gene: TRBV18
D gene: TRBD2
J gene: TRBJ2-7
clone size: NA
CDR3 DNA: TGTGCCAGCTCACTCATACCCGCGGGAGCCTACGAGCAGTACTTC
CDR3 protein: CASSLIPAGAYEQYF

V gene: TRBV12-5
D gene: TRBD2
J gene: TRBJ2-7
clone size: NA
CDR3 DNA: TGTGCTAGTGGTTTCCGACTAGCGGGGGTGGGGGAGCAGTACTTC
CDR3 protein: CASGFRLAGVGEQYF

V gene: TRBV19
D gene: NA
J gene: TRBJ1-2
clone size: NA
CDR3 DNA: TGTGCCAGTAGTTCCCGGGACTATGGCTACACCTTC
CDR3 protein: CASSSRDYGYTF

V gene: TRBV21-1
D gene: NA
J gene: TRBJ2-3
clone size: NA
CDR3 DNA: TGTGCCAGCAGCAAAGCTGTGGGCAGCCCAGATACGCAGTATTTT
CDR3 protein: CASSKAVGSPDTQYF

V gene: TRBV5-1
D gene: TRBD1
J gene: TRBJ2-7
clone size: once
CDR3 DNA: TGCGCCAGCAGCTCCCAGACAGGGGGCTACGAGCAGTACTTC
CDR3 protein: CASSSQTGGYEQYF

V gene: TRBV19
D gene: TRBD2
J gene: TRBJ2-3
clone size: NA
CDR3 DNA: TGTGCCAGTAGTACACCGGGACTAGCGGGGGGGCTAGGCACAGATACGCAGTATTTT
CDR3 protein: CASSTPGLAGGLGTDTQYF

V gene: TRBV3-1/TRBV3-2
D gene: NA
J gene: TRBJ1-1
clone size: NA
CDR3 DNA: TGTGCCAGCAGCCAAGGTTCGGGGGGAAAAGCTTTCTTT
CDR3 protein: CASSQGSGGKAFF

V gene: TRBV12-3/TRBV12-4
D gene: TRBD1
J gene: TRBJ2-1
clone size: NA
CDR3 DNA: TGTGCCAGCAGTCGTCTACAGGGGAGGCAGTTCTTC
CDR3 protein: CASSRLQGRQFF

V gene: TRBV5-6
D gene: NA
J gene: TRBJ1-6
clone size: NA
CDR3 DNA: TGTGCCAGCAGCCCCCCATACAATAATTCACCCCTCCACTTT
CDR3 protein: CASSPPYNNSPLHF

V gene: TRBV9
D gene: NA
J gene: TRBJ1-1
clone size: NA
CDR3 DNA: TGTGCCAGCAGCGTAGTGGGAGGGGTGAACACTGAAGCTTTCTTT
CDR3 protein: CASSVVGGVNTEAFF

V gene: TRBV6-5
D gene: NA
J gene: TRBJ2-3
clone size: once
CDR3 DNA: TGTGCAGCAGAGGAGCCCTGGGCAGATACGCAGTATTTT
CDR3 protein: CAAEEPWADTQYF

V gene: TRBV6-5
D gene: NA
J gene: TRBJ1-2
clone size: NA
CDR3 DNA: TGTGCCAGCAGTTACGATACATATGGCTACACCTTC
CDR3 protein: CASSYDTYGYTF

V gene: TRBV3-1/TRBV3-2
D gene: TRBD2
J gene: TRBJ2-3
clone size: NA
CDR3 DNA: TGTGCCAGCAGCCCCCAGGCGATTATAGCGGGGGGTTCGAGTACGCAGTATTTT
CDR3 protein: CASSPQAIIAGGSSTQYF

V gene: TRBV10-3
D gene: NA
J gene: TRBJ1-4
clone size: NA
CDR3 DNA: TGTGCCATCAGTGACCGACAGGTCGGCAAGGAAAAACTGTTTTTT
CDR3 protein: CAISDRQVGKEKLFF

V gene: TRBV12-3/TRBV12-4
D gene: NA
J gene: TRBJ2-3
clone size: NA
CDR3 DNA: TGTGCCAGCAGTTTGAGGGAAGATACGCAGTATTTT
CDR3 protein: CASSLREDTQYF

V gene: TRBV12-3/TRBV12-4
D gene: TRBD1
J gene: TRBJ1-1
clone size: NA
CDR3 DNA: TGTGCCAGCAGTTTAAGGCAGGGGGAGGAAGCTTTCTTT
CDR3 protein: CASSLRQGEEAFF

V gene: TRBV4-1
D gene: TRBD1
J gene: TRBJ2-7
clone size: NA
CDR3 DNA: TGCGCCAGCAGCCTCCAACCCCCACAGGGGATGGGATACGAGCAGTACTTC
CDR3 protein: CASSLQPPQGMGYEQYF

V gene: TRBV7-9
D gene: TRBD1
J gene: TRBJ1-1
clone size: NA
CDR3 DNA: TGTGCCAGCAGCTTAGAAGGGGGCGAAGCCACTGAAGCTTTCTTT
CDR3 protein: CASSLEGGEATEAFF

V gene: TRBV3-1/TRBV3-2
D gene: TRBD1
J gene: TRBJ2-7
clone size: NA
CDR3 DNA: TGTGCCAGCAGCCGCAACTCCGGGACAGGCTCCTACGAGCAGTACTTC
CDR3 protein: CASSRNSGTGSYEQYF

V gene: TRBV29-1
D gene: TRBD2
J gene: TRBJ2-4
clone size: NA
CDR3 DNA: TGCAGCGTTGAAGGGGAGGGACTAAACATTCAGTACTTC
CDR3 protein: CSVEGEGLNIQYF

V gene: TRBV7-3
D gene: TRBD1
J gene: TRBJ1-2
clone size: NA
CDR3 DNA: TGTGCCAGCAGCTTAGTTTCGGGCGGACAGGGACCCTCTGACTATGGCTACACCTTC
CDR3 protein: CASSLVSGGQGPSDYGYTF

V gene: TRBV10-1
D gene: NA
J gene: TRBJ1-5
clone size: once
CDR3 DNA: TGCGCCAGCAGCCCCCGCCGGGAGGGCTATAGCAATCAGCCCCAGCATTTT
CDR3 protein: CASSPRREGYSNQPQHF

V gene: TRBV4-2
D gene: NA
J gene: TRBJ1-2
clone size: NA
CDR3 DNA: TGTGCCAGCAGCCAAGAAGCGAGACAGGTTGACTATGGCTACACCTTC
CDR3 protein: CASSQEARQVDYGYTF

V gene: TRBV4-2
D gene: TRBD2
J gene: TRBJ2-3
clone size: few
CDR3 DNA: TGTGCCAGCAGCCTCGCTAGCGGGGACGCGATAGATACGCAGTATTTT
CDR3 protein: CASSLASGDAIDTQYF

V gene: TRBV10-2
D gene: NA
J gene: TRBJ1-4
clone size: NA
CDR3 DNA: TGCGCCAGCAGTGAGTGGGGCGAAAAACTGTTTTTT
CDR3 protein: CASSEWGEKLFF

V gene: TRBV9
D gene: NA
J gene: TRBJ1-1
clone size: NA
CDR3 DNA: TGTGCCAGCAGCGTGGACCCTTCCGGGGACACTGAAGCTTTCTTT
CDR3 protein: CASSVDPSGDTEAFF

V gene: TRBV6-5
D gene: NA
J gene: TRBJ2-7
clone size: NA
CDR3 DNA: TGTGCCAGCAAAGAGACGCGGACCTACGAGCAGTACTTC
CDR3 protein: CASKETRTYEQYF

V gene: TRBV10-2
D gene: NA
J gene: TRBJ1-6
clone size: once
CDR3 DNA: TGCGCCAGCAGTGAGTCTGCGGGGGGTGGTTCACCCCTCCACTTT
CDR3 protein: CASSESAGGGSPLHF

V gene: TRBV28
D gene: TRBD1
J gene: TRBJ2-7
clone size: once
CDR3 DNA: TGTGCCAGCATTGCAGGACAGGGACCGTACGAGCAGTACTTC
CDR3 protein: CASIAGQGPYEQYF

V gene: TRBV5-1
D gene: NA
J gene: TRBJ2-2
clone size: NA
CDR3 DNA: TGCGCCAGCAGCTCCCTCCCAACACCCGGGGAGCTGTTTTTT
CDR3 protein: CASSSLPTPGELFF

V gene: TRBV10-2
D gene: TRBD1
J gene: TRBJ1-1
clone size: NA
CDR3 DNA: TGCGCCAGCAAAGACAGGGGTAACACTGAAGCTTTCTTT
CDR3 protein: CASKDRGNTEAFF

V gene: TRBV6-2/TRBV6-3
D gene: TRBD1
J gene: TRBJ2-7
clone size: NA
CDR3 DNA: TGTGCCAGCAGTTACTCGGATCCGGGACAGGGGTTTTACGAGCAGTACTTC
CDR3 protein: CASSYSDPGQGFYEQYF